The clone carrying this T cell receptor (beta chain) was picked up one time. Its antigen is currently unknown. These data are taken from a study of cytomegalovirus exposure and HLA in healthy donors. The overall study: About 80 million unique TCR sequences came from HLA-typed donors in an early release.

Germline assignment: CDR1 KGHSH and CDR2 LQKENI. The V and J ends lost 4 bases and 0 bases respectively, with 4 bases between them. There are 13 residues in the CDR3. In the PCR, 60 Vbeta and 13 Jbeta primers were used. This table comes from immunoSEQ multiplex PCR, and its TCRdb copy is limited to in-frame clones, with some not included. The sample has over 150,000 clones; roughly 77% are singletons. Study-level findings and limits: More clonal expansion characterized HLA-associated TCR beta chains than equally common others in a later analysis. Previously analyzed data showed that most TCR beta V segments were productive at a frequency of about 87% or about 30%.

Specimen: PBMCs. The rearrangement joins TRBV18 to TRBJ1-3; D remains unclear. This sequence originates from a male donor in good health and CMV-seronegative. The chain's CDR3 is CASSQASGNTIYF. Here the CDR3 DNA reads TGTGCCAGCTCACAAGCCTCTGGAAACACCATATATTTT.